This T cell receptor (beta chain) was sequenced in a study of blood T cell repertoires in COVID-19. The wider study: Sample material is recorded as cDNA or gDNA derived from T cells, B-cell-depleted T cells, or PBMCs.

The method was immunoSEQ multiplex PCR; TCRdb's version includes in-frame clones alone and lacks a portion of them. The sample holds about 370,000 clones, roughly 91% seen once. Residents of approximately 25 US areas, aged about 18 to 100 years, made up the participants. Before being deemed recovered, Cohort 3 donors had two negative PCRs, clearance, or symptom resolution. With 8 bases removed from V and 1 base from J, the gap between germline ends came to 9 bases. This CDR3 spans 12 amino acids. CDR1 and CDR2 (germline): SQVTM, ANQGSEA. Sequenced material: PBMCs or T cells enriched from blood (not recorded which). This clonotype originated in a woman in her 30s who had recovered from COVID-19. The chain uses TRBV29-1 and TRBJ2-1; D is perhaps TRBD2 (6 bases). The CDR3 protein is CSQAGSYNEQFF. The CDR3, as DNA: TGCAGCCAAGCGGGTTCCTACAATGAGCAGTTCTTC.